The T cell receptor beta chain described here comes from a study of T cells in Graves' hyperthyroidism and ophthalmopathy. There are many counts of this clonotype. Per the germline V gene, CDR1 is MNHEY and CDR2 is SVGEGT. The CDR3 extends over 12 amino acids. V shed 8 bases and J shed 6 bases, with 8 bases lying between them. Amplification of TCR beta CDR3 regions used RNA as the template. The study used the HTBI primer set for a first-round RT-PCR of the TCR CDR3. Each CDR3 protein is one row after TCRdb ran MiXCR on the multiplex PCR reads. Among about 350,000 distinct CDR3 sequences, less than 20% were seen once, and the ten largest hold roughly a sixth.

The source is a woman aged 35 to 49 with Graves' ophthalmopathy. The chain combines TRBV6-2 or TRBV6-3 with TRBJ1-6; possible D gene TRBD1, 6 bases. Sequencing was done on a sample of blood. CDR3 sequence: CASQDSNSPLHF. The CDR3 DNA follows: TGTGCCAGCCAGGACAGTAATTCACCCCTCCACTTT.